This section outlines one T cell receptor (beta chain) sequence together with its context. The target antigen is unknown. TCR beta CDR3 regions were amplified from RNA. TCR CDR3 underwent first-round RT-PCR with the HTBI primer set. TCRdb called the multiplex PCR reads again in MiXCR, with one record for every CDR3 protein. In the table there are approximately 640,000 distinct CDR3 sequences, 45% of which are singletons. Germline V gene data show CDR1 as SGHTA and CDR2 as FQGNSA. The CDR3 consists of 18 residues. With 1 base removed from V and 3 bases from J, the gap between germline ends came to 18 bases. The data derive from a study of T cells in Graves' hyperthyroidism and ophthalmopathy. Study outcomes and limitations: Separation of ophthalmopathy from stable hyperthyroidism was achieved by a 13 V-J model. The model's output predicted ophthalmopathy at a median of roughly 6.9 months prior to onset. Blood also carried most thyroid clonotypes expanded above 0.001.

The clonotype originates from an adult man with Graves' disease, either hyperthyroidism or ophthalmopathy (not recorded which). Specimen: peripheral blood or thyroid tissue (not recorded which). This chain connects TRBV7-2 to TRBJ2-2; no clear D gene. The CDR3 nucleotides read TGTGCCAGCAGCTTAGAGGGCAGGCGAGATGGCTACACCGGGGAGCTGTTTTTT. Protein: CASSLEGRRDGYTGELFF.